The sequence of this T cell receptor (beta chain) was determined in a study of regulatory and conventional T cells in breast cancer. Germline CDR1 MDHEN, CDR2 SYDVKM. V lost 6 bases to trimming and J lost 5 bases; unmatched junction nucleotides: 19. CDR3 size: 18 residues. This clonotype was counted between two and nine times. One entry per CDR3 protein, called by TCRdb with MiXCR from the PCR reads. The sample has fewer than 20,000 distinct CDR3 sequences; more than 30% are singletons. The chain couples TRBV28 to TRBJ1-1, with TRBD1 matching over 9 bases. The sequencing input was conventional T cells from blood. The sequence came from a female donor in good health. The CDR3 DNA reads TGTGCCAGCAGCCTCCAACCCAAATGGGGACAGGGATTAACTGAAGCTTTCTTT. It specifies CASSLQPKWGQGLTEAFF. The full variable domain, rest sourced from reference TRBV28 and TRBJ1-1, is DVKVTQSSRYLVKRTGEKVFLECVQDMDHENMFWYRQDPGLGLRLIYFSYDVKMKEKGDIPEGYSVSREKKERFSLILESASTNQTSMYLCASSLQPKWGQGLTEAFFGQGTRLTVV.